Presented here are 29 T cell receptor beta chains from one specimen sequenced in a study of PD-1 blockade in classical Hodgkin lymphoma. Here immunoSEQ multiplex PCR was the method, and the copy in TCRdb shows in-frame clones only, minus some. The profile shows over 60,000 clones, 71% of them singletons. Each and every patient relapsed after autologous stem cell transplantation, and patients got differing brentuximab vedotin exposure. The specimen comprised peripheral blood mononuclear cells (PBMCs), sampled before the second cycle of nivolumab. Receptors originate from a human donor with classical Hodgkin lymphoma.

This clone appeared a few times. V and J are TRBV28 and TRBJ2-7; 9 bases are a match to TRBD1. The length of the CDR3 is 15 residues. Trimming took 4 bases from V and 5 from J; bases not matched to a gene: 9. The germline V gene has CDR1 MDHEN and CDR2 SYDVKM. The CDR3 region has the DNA TGTGCCAGCAGTTCATGGGACAGGGCAAAACACGAGCAGTACTTC. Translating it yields CASSSWDRAKHEQYF.

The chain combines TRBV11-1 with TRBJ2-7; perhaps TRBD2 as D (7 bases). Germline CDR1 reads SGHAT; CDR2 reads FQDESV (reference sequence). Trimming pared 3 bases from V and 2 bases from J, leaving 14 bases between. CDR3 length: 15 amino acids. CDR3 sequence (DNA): TGTGCCAGCAGCTTGTGGGGAGGGGACACCTACGAGCAGTACTTC. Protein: CASSLWGGDTYEQYF.

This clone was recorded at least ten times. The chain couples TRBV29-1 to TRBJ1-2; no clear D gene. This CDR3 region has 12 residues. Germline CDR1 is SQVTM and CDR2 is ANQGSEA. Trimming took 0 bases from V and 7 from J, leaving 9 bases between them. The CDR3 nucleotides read TGCAGCGTTGAAGAGGAGGACCCTGGCTACACCTTC. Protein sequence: CSVEEEDPGYTF.

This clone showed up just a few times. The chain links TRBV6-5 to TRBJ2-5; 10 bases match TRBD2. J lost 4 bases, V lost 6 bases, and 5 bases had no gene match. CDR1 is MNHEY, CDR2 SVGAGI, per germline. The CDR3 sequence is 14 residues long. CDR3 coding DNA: TGTGCCAGCAGCCCAGCGGGAGGGGGAGAGACCCAGTACTTC. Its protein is CASSPAGGGETQYF.

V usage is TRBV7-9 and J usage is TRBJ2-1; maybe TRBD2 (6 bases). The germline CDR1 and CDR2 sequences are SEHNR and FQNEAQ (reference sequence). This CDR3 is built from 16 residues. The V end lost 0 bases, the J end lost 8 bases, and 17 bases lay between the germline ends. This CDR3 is CASSLATAGRQDEQFF. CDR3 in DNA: TGTGCCAGCAGCTTAGCCACGGCGGGAAGGCAGGATGAGCAGTTCTTC.

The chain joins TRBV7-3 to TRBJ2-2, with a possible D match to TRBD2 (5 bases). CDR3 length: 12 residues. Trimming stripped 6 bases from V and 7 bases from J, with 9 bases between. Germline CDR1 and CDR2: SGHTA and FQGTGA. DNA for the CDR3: TGTGCCAGCAGTGAGGGAGTCGGGGAGCTGTTTTTT. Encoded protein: CASSEGVGELFF.

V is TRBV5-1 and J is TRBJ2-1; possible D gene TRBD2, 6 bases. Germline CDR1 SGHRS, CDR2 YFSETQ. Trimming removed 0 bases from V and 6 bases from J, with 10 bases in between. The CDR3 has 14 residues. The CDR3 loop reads CASSLAGATNEQFF. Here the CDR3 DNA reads TGCGCCAGCAGCTTGGCGGGAGCGACCAATGAGCAGTTCTTC.

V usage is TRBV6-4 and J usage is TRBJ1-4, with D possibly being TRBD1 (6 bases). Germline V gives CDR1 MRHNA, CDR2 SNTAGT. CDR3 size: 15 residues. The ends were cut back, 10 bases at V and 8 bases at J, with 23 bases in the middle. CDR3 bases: TGTGCCACTCCTATACCGGGGCAGGGGAGGGAAAAACTGTTTTTT. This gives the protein CATPIPGQGREKLFF.

The CDR3 here is CASSFLAGDDEQYF. As DNA, the CDR3 is TGTGCCAGCAGCTTTCTAGCGGGAGACGACGAGCAGTACTTC. V usage is TRBV7-9 and J usage is TRBJ2-5; 10 nucleotides match TRBD2. Gene TRBJ2-7 matches the end of the DNA better, so the J call may be wrong. The length of the CDR3 is 14 residues. Germline V gives CDR1 SEHNR, CDR2 FQNEAQ (reference sequence).

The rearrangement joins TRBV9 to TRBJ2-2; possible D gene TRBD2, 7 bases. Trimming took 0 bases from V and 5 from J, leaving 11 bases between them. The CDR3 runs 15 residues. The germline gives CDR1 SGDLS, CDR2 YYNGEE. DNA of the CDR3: TGTGCCAGCAGCGTAGGCGGGGGCGGAACCGGGGAGCTGTTTTTT. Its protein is CASSVGGGGTGELFF.

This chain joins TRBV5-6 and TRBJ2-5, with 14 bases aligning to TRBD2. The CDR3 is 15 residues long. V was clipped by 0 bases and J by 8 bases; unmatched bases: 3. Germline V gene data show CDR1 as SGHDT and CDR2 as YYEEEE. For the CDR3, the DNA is TGTGCCAGCAGCTTGGAGGGGACTAGCGGGGGTACCCAGTACTTC. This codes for CASSLEGTSGGTQYF. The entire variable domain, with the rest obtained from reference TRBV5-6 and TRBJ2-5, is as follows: DAGVTQSPTHLIKTRGQQVTLRCSPKSGHDTVSWYQQALGQGPQFIFQYYEEEERQRGNFPDRFSGHQFPNYSSELNVNALLLGDSALYLCASSLEGTSGGTQYFGPGTRLLVL.

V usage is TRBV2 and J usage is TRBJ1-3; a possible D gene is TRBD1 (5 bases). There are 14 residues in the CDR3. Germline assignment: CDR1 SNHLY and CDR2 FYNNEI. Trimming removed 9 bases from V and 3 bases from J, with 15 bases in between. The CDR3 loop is CARSGTALGNTIYF. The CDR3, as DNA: TGTGCCAGATCCGGGACGGCCCTTGGAAACACCATATATTTT.

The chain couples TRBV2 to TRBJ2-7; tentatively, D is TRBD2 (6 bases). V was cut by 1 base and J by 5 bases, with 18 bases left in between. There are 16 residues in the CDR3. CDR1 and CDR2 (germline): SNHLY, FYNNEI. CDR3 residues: CASSEGYGTGVDEQYF. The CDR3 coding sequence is TGTGCCAGCAGTGAAGGATATGGGACGGGGGTGGACGAGCAGTACTTC.

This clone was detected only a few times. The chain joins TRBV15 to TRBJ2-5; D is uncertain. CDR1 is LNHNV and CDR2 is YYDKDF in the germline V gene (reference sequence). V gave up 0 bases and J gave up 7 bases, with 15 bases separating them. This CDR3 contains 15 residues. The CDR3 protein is CATSRDRSSLGTQYF. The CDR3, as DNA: TGTGCCACCAGCAGAGATCGTTCTTCACTTGGGACCCAGTACTTC.

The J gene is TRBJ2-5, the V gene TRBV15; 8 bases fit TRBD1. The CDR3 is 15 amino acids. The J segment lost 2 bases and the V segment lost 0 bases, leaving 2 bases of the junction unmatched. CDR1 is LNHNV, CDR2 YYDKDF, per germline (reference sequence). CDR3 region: CATSRDHRGQETQYF. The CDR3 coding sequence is TGTGCCACCAGCAGAGATCACAGGGGGCAAGAGACCCAGTACTTC.

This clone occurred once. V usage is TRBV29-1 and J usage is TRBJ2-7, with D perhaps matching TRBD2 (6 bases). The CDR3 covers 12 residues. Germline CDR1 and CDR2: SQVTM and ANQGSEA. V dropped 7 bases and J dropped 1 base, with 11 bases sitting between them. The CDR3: CSAEEGSYEQYF. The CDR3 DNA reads TGCAGCGCCGAGGAGGGGTCCTACGAGCAGTACTTC.

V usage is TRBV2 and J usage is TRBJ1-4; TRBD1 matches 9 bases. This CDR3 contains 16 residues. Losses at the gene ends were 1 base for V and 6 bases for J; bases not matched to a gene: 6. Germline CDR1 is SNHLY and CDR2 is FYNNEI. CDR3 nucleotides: TGTGCCAGCAGTGAAGTTCTGGGACAGGGATATGAAAAACTGTTTTTT. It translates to CASSEVLGQGYEKLFF.

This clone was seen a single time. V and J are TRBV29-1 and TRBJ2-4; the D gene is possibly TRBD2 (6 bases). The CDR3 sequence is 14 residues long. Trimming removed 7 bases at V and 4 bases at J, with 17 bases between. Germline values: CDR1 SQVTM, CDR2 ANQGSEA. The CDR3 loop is CSGSPGLLKNIQYF. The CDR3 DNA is TGCAGCGGGAGCCCGGGACTCCTTAAAAACATTCAGTACTTC.

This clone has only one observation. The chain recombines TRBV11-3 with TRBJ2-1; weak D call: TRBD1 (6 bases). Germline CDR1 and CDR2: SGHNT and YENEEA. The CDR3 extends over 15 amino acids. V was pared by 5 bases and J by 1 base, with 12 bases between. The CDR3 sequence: CASSKDSSSYNEQFF. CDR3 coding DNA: TGTGCCAGCAGCAAGGACAGCTCGTCCTACAATGAGCAGTTCTTC.

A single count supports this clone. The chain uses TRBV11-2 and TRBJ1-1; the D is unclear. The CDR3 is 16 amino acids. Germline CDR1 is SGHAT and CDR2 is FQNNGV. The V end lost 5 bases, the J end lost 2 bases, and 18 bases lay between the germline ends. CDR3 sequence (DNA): TGTGCCAGCAGCCGCTGGCAGGCCGGCAGAAACACTGAAGCTTTCTTT. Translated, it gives CASSRWQAGRNTEAFF.

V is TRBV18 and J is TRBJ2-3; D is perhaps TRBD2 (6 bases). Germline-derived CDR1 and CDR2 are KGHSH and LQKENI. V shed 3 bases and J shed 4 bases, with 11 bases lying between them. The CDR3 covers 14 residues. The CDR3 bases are TGTGCCAGCTCACCGACGGGACTGCCAGATACGCAGTATTTT. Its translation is CASSPTGLPDTQYF.

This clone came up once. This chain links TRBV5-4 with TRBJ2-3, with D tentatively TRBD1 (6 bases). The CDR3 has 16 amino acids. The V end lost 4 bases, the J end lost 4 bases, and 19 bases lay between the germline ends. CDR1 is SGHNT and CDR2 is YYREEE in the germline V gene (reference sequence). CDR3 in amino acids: CASSLGGQGSADTQYF. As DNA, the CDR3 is TGTGCCAGCAGCCTGGGCGGGCAGGGGAGTGCAGATACGCAGTATTTT.

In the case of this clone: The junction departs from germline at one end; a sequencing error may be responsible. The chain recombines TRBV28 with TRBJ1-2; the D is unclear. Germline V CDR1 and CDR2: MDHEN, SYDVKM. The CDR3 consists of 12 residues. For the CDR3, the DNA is TGTGCCAGCAGGTTATCGGAACTTGGCTACACCTTC. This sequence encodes CASRLSELGYTF.

The CDR3 DNA follows: TGCGCCAGCAGCCAAGGGGGGCGAAATGAAAAACTGTTTTTT. It translates to CASSQGGRNEKLFF. The rearrangement joins TRBV5-1 to TRBJ1-4, with TRBD1 as a possible D gene (6 bases). CDR3 length: 14 amino acids. The germline V gene has CDR1 SGHRS and CDR2 YFSETQ. V lost 4 bases and J 5 bases, leaving 12 bases between the germline ends.

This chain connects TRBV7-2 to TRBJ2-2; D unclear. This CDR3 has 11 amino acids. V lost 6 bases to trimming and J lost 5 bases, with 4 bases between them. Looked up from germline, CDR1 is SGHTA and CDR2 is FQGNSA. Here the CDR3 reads CASRLTGELFF. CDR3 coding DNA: TGTGCCAGCAGATTAACCGGGGAGCTGTTTTTT.

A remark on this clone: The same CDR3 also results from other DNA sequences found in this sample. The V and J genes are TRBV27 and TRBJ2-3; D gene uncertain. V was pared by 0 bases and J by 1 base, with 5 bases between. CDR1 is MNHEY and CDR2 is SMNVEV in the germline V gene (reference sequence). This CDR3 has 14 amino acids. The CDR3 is CASSLSRGTDTQYF. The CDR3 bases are TGTGCCAGCAGTTTATCCCGGGGCACAGATACGCAGTATTTT.

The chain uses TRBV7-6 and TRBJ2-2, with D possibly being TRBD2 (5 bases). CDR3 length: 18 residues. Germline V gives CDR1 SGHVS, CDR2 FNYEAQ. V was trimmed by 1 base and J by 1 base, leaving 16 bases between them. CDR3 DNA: TGTGCCAGCAGCTTAGGCGGGTTTCGAAGGGAGAACACCGGGGAGCTGTTTTTT. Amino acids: CASSLGGFRRENTGELFF. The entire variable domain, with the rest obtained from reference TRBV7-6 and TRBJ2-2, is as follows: GAGVSQSPRYKVTKRGQDVALRCDPISGHVSLYWYRQALGQGPEFLTYFNYEAQQDKSGLPNDRFSAERPEGSISTLTIQRTEQRDSAMYRCASSLGGFRRENTGELFFGEGSRLTVL.

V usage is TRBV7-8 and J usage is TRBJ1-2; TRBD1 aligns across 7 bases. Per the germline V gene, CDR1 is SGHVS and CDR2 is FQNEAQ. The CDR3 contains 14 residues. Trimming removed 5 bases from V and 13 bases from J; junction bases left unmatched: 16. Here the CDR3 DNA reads TGTGCCAGCAGCCCACCGGGACAGTCCCCCCACGGCACCTTC. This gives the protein CASSPPGQSPHGTF.

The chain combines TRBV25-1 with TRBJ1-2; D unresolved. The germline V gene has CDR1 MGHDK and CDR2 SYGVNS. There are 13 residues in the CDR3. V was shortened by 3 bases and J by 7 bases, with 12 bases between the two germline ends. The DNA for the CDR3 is TGTGCCAGCAGTGACGCCGGGTCCGGTGGCTACACCTTC. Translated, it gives CASSDAGSGGYTF.